Here is one TCR beta chain with its context. With a J-beta primer mix and a sample-barcoded 5' primer, a second PCR ran about 6 to 11 cycles. TCRdb independently ran MiXCR on the 5' RACE reads; one entry per CDR3 protein. The sample shows 1.5 million to 1.8 million distinct CDR3 sequences, less than 45% of them seen only once. This entry is derived from a study of blood T cells in healthy people across ages. Looked up from germline, CDR1 is MNHEY and CDR2 is SMNVEV (reference sequence). The CDR3 loop spans 15 amino acids. The ends were cut back, 6 bases at V and 2 bases at J, with 17 bases in the middle. Caucasian, healthy and from Russia, the donors were aged between roughly 6 and 95. Each sample gave at least 6 million isolated PBMCs. Every sample gave at least 6 micrograms of total RNA when it was extracted.

The sample taken for sequencing was blood. The sequence derives from a woman under 30 in good health. This rearrangement joins TRBV27 to TRBJ2-7, with D possibly matching TRBD2 (6 bases). CDR3 bases: TGTGCCAGCAGACCATGGGGGGAGGTGGCCTACGAGCAGTACTTC. Translation gives CASRPWGEVAYEQYF.